Below are 8 T cell receptor beta chains sequenced from a single sample in a study of blood T cells in healthy people across ages. For the second PCR, which ran for about 6 to 11 cycles, a sample-barcoded 5' primer and a J-beta primer mix were used. Each CDR3 protein is one row after TCRdb ran MiXCR on the 5' RACE reads. The data hold about 2 million distinct CDR3 sequences, with around 50% observed a single time. Specimen: blood. All receptors come from a woman in her 40s in good health.

CDR3: CASSKVGGSPPTQYF. In DNA, the CDR3 is TGTGCCAGCAGCAAAGTCGGCGGGAGCCCTCCGACCCAGTACTTC. V gene TRBV7-2 combines with J gene TRBJ2-7; TRBD2 matches at 7 bases. The end of the DNA is better explained by TRBJ2-5, so the J call may be wrong. Germline V CDR1 and CDR2: SGHTA, FQGNSA. The CDR3 extends over 15 amino acids.

The rearrangement joins TRBV4-2 to TRBJ2-5; D perhaps matches TRBD2 (5 bases). CDR1 is LGHNA and CDR2 is YNFKEQ in the germline V gene. This CDR3 contains 15 residues. Trimming removed 0 bases from V and 5 bases from J, with 13 bases in between. The CDR3 DNA follows: TGTGCCAGCAGCCAAGATTTAGGGAGTGGGGAGACCCAGTACTTC. Translating it yields CASSQDLGSGETQYF.

This chain joins TRBV6-2 or TRBV6-3 and TRBJ1-5; maybe TRBD1 (5 bases). CDR1 MNHEY and CDR2 SVGEGT come from the germline V gene. The V gene lost 8 bases and the J gene lost 3 bases, with 14 bases spanning the gap. This CDR3 is built from 14 residues. This CDR3 is CASLGTNPNQPQHF. Here the CDR3 DNA reads TGTGCCAGCCTGGGGACCAACCCCAATCAGCCCCAGCATTTT.

This clonotype came up a few times. In DNA form, the CDR3 reads TGTGCCAGCAGTCCCGACCCTACTAATGAAAAACTGTTTTTT. As protein: CASSPDPTNEKLFF. V usage is TRBV28 and J usage is TRBJ1-4; D is unclear. This CDR3 has 14 amino acids. V dropped 5 bases and J dropped 2 bases, with 9 bases sitting between them. CDR1 and CDR2 from the germline V gene are MDHEN and SYDVKM.

This sequence joins TRBV4-1 and TRBJ2-1; no clear D. Germline-derived CDR1 and CDR2 are MGHRA and YSYEKL. V was cut by 3 bases and J by 6 bases, with 15 bases left in between. CDR3 length: 15 residues. Written as DNA, the CDR3 is TGCGCCAGCAGCCACCCCTCGGGCGGCAGCAATGAGCAGTTCTTC. Translation gives CASSHPSGGSNEQFF.

This clonotype was counted between two and nine times. The rearrangement uses TRBV3-1 and TRBJ2-5; D gene uncertain. Looked up from germline, CDR1 is LGHDT and CDR2 is YNNKEL (reference sequence). V gave up 6 bases and J gave up 2 bases, with 13 bases separating them. This CDR3 has 14 amino acids. CDR3 bases: TGTGCCAGCAGACTGGAAGGAGCACAAGAGACCCAGTACTTC. Protein: CASRLEGAQETQYF.

The CDR3 reads CASSLTLGLAGDTQYF. For the CDR3, the DNA is TGTGCCAGCAGTTTAACCCTGGGACTAGCGGGAGATACGCAGTATTTT. V gene TRBV28 combines with J gene TRBJ2-3, with 12 bases matching TRBD2. CDR1 is MDHEN, CDR2 SYDVKM, per germline. The CDR3 is 16 residues long. Germline trimming cut 2 bases from V and 5 bases from J; bases unmatched to any gene: 5.

This clonotype was counted at least ten times. This chain links TRBV5-1 with TRBJ2-3; D tentatively fits TRBD1 or TRBD2 (5 bases each). The V gene's germline CDR1 is SGHRS and CDR2 YFSETQ. Trimming removed 7 bases at V and 4 bases at J, with 22 bases between. This CDR3 comprises 16 residues. The CDR3 spells CASSPGARITADTQYF. In nucleotides, the CDR3 is TGCGCCAGCTCTCCCGGGGCGCGGATCACGGCAGATACGCAGTATTTT.